This T cell receptor (beta chain) is drawn from a study of shared clonotypes between healthy human individuals. Study-wide context: The cohort comprised a couple of women and a few men. Their ages spanned 18 to 49 years. Overall study results and limits: It was the few donors that limited the genetic and exposure-history diversity represented.

Using immunoSEQ multiplex PCR, the repertoire was profiled, and TCRdb retains in-frame clones only, with some absent. The table shows 2 million to 2.5 million clones, with around 95% occurring only once. The donors, healthy adults who were HIV-negative, had experienced no recent acute infections or vaccinations. The V and J ends lost 7 bases and 0 bases respectively, with 15 bases between them. CDR3 size: 15 residues. Germline CDR1 and CDR2: WNHNN and SYGVQD (reference sequence). Only a few counts were recorded for this clone. Antigen unknown. J is TRBJ1-1 and V is TRBV10-1; tentatively, D is TRBD1 (6 bases). The clonotype originates from a man aged 18 to 30 in good health. Sequencing used naive CD4+ T cells sorted from blood. Described subset: CD45RA+ positively selected. The CDR3 sequence: CASTPDSRVNTEAFF. The CDR3 DNA reads TGCGCCAGCACTCCGGACAGCAGGGTGAACACTGAAGCTTTCTTT.